One sample yielded the 32 T cell receptor beta chains listed below, sequenced in a study of blood T cell repertoires in COVID-19. The method was immunoSEQ multiplex PCR; TCRdb's version includes in-frame clones alone and lacks a portion of them. The sample yields 140,000 to 150,000 clones, 70% to 90% seen once. Sequencing input: PBMCs or T cells enriched from blood (not recorded which). The receptors here all came from a woman in her forties or fifties with acute COVID-19.

The chain is built from TRBV5-4 and TRBJ1-2; a weak D match, TRBD1 (6 bases). CDR1 is SGHNT, CDR2 YYREEE, per germline (reference sequence). The V and J ends lost 4 bases and 2 bases respectively, with 15 bases between them. This CDR3 has 15 amino acids. The CDR3 loop reads CASSVQGTKNYGYTF. The CDR3 nucleotides are TGTGCCAGCAGCGTGCAGGGGACAAAAAACTATGGCTACACCTTC.

The chain joins TRBV5-1 to TRBJ2-7; 10 bases are shared with TRBD2. Germline V gene lookup returns CDR1 SGHRS and CDR2 YFSETQ. V shed 4 bases, J shed 2 bases, and the junction held 6 bases outside the gene matches. The CDR3 is made up of 15 amino acids. CDR3 in DNA: TGCGCCAGCAGCACCAGAACTAGCGGGGCCTACGAGCAGTACTTC. It specifies CASSTRTSGAYEQYF.

This chain connects TRBV28 to TRBJ1-5; the match to TRBD1 covers 7 bases. The CDR3 is 15 amino acids. The junction had 5 bases not matched to a gene; V was cut back by 6 bases and J by 0 bases. Germline V gives CDR1 MDHEN, CDR2 SYDVKM. In DNA form, the CDR3 reads TGTGCCAGCAGGTTACAGGGGAATAGCAATCAGCCCCAGCATTTT. Translating gives CASRLQGNSNQPQHF.

The chain is built from TRBV5-1 and TRBJ2-7; D may be TRBD1 (7 bases). Trimming stripped 6 bases from V and 0 bases from J, with 16 bases between. CDR3 length equals 15 residues. Germline CDR1 and CDR2: SGHRS and YFSETQ. The CDR3 sequence is CASKMTGTSSYEQYF. The CDR3 DNA is TGCGCCAGCAAAATGACAGGGACTTCCTCCTACGAGCAGTACTTC.

The V call is TRBV6-4, the J call TRBJ2-1; the D is unclear. V was shortened by 3 bases and J by 0 bases, with 9 bases between the two germline ends. This CDR3 contains 15 residues. Germline V CDR1 and CDR2: MRHNA, SNTAGT. CDR3 in amino acids: CASSESSDSYNEQFF. CDR3 sequence (DNA): TGTGCCAGCAGTGAGAGCAGCGACTCCTACAATGAGCAGTTCTTC.

In this sample, this clone turned up once. V and J are TRBV2 and TRBJ2-6; maybe TRBD2 (5 bases). V gave up 8 bases and J gave up 0 bases, with 11 bases separating them. The CDR3 has 15 residues. CDR1 is SNHLY and CDR2 is FYNNEI in the germline V gene. This CDR3 is CASRIGISGANVLTF. In DNA form, the CDR3 reads TGTGCCAGCCGTATCGGGATCTCTGGGGCCAACGTCCTGACTTTC.

This chain uses TRBV3-1 (or the pseudogene TRBV3-2) with TRBJ2-1; D unclear. Trimming left V 1 base short and J 10 bases short, with 17 bases between. Germline V CDR1 and CDR2: LGHDT, YNNKEL (reference sequence). The CDR3 has 15 amino acids. The CDR3 DNA reads TGTGCCAGCAGCCAAGCACAGTTTGGAAACGGAGAGCAGTTCTTC. Translated, it gives CASSQAQFGNGEQFF.

This clone was found once. This rearrangement joins TRBV7-2 to TRBJ2-7; TRBD2 agrees at 9 bases. The germline CDR1 and CDR2 sequences are SGHTA and FQGNSA. Losses at the gene ends were 7 bases for V and 4 bases for J; bases not matched to a gene: 8. The CDR3 runs to 14 residues. The CDR3 loop is CASNLGGLAYEQYF. Here the CDR3 DNA reads TGTGCCAGCAACCTTGGTGGACTAGCGTACGAGCAGTACTTC.

This chain uses TRBV18 with TRBJ2-3; 7 positions match TRBD2. CDR1 and CDR2 (germline): KGHSH, LQKENI. V was pared by 0 bases and J by 3 bases, with 0 bases of the junction left unmatched. This CDR3 region has 14 residues. CDR3 sequence: CASSPPGGTDTQYF. The DNA of the CDR3 is TGTGCCAGCTCACCACCGGGGGGGACAGATACGCAGTATTTT.

This clone showed up just a few times. This chain joins TRBV7-9 and TRBJ1-4; 8 bases are a match to TRBD1. Germline CDR1 and CDR2: SEHNR and FQNEAQ (reference sequence). V was clipped by 5 bases and J by 4 bases; unmatched bases: 9. This CDR3 contains 16 residues. CDR3 nucleotides: TGTGCCAGCAGCCCCGGGACAGGCCCACATAATGAAAAACTGTTTTTT. Encoded protein: CASSPGTGPHNEKLFF.

The rearrangement links TRBV7-2 to TRBJ1-2; 9 bases match TRBD1. In germline, CDR1 is SGHTA, CDR2 FQGNSA. This CDR3 is built from 15 residues. V was clipped by 4 bases and J by 7 bases; unmatched bases: 10. Here the CDR3 reads CASSSPGQGVSGYTF. In DNA, the CDR3 is TGTGCCAGCAGCTCTCCGGGACAGGGTGTCAGTGGCTACACCTTC.

The rearrangement uses TRBV14 and TRBJ2-1, with unresolved D. The germline V gene has CDR1 SGHDN and CDR2 FVKESK. This CDR3 has 11 amino acids. V was clipped by 1 base and J by 12 bases, with 7 bases between them. The CDR3 region has the DNA TGTGCCAGCAGCCAAGTGACTTTGCAGTTCTTC. Translated, it gives CASSQVTLQFF.

CDR3 residues: CASSEPGLPNNEQFF. DNA of the CDR3: TGTGCCAGCAGCGAACCGGGACTACCTAACAATGAGCAGTTCTTC. This chain uses TRBV11-2 with TRBJ2-1; 7 positions agree with TRBD2. Germline values: CDR1 SGHAT, CDR2 FQNNGV. The CDR3 is made up of 15 amino acids. V lost 5 bases to trimming and J lost 5 bases; unmatched junction nucleotides: 9.

The CDR3 reads CASSQPRRQGAWKAFF. The CDR3 coding sequence is TGCGCCAGCAGCCAACCCCGGAGACAGGGGGCTTGGAAAGCTTTCTTT. The chain uses TRBV4-1 and TRBJ1-1; 10 positions agree with TRBD1. The germline V gene has CDR1 MGHRA and CDR2 YSYEKL. J gave up 9 bases and V 2 bases, and 12 bases lay outside the gene matches. This CDR3 is built from 16 residues.

This chain joins TRBV11-2 and TRBJ1-4; possibly TRBD1 for D (5 bases). V dropped 4 bases and J dropped 2 bases, with 20 bases sitting between them. CDR3 size: 18 residues. Germline V gives CDR1 SGHAT, CDR2 FQNNGV. DNA of the CDR3: TGTGCCAGCAGCTCCCGGAGGGGCCAACTCGGGACTAATGAAAAACTGTTTTTT. Its translation: CASSSRRGQLGTNEKLFF.

The rearrangement joins TRBV9 to TRBJ1-2; TRBD1 aligns across 8 bases. Per germline, CDR1 SGDLS and CDR2 YYNGEE. The CDR3 extends over 13 amino acids. V lost 3 bases to trimming and J lost 3 bases; unmatched junction nucleotides: 1. The CDR3 reads CASSAGQDYGYTF. In DNA form, the CDR3 reads TGTGCCAGCAGCGCGGGACAGGACTATGGCTACACCTTC.

The CDR3 here is CAWGLTYNEQFF. The CDR3 nucleotides read TGTGCCTGGGGACTTACCTACAATGAGCAGTTCTTC. The V call is TRBV30, the J call TRBJ2-1, with D possibly matching TRBD2 (5 bases). The CDR3 covers 12 residues. Germline loops: CDR1 GTSNPN, CDR2 SVGIG (reference sequence). The germline V and J ends were trimmed by 5 bases and 2 bases, with 7 bases remaining between them.

The V and J genes are TRBV5-8 and TRBJ2-3, with a tentative D call TRBD1 (5 bases). The germline gives CDR1 SGHTS, CDR2 YDEGEE. V lost 0 bases and J lost 4, with 15 bases in between. The CDR3 length is 16 residues. In DNA, the CDR3 is TGTGCCAGCAGCTTGGCTAGGCAGGGTTTGTCAGATACGCAGTATTTT. Protein sequence: CASSLARQGLSDTQYF.

V gene TRBV7-9 combines with J gene TRBJ2-5; D gene ambiguous. V lost 5 bases and J lost 4, with 17 bases in between. Looked up from germline, CDR1 is SEHNR and CDR2 is FQNEAQ (reference sequence). The length of the CDR3 is 15 residues. CDR3 sequence: CASSPDTLRRETQYF. Written as DNA, the CDR3 is TGTGCCAGCAGCCCAGACACCCTACGGCGAGAGACCCAGTACTTC.

This clone was counted once. The chain employs TRBV25-1 and TRBJ2-1; D not resolved. Between the trimmed V and J ends, which lost 4 bases and 3 bases, there was a span of 10 bases. This CDR3 is built from 14 residues. Germline V gene data show CDR1 as MGHDK and CDR2 as SYGVNS. The CDR3: CASSGAPLYNEQFF. CDR3 DNA sequence: TGTGCCAGCAGTGGAGCTCCCCTCTACAATGAGCAGTTCTTC. Full variable domain (rest looked up from reference TRBV25-1 and TRBJ2-1): EADIYQTPRYLVIGTGKKITLECSQTMGHDKMYWYQQDPGMELHLIHYSYGVNSTEKGDLSSESTVSRIRTEHFPLTLESARPSHTSQYLCASSGAPLYNEQFFGPGTRLTVL.

In its sample, this clone was seen a few times. The chain couples TRBV9 to TRBJ1-6; TRBD1 agrees at 7 bases. In germline, CDR1 is SGDLS, CDR2 YYNGEE. The CDR3 consists of 14 residues. After removal of 4 bases from V and 10 bases from J, the junction contained 8 bases not matched to a gene. CDR3 in amino acids: CASSQGQGGSPLHF. The DNA for the CDR3 is TGTGCCAGCAGCCAAGGGCAGGGGGGATCACCCCTCCACTTT.

This chain uses TRBV7-2 with TRBJ2-1; possibly TRBD1 for D (5 bases). The CDR3 spans 17 residues. Germline-derived CDR1 and CDR2 are SGHTA and FQGNSA. V was clipped by 7 bases and J by 0 bases, with 19 bases between them. For the CDR3, the DNA is TGTGCCAGCATCTCCACATACAGGACGAGCTCCTACAATGAGCAGTTCTTC. Its translation is CASISTYRTSSYNEQFF. Complete variable domain (other parts from reference TRBV7-2 and TRBJ2-1): GAGVSQSPSNKVTEKGKDVELRCDPISGHTALYWYRQSLGQGLEFLIYFQGNSAPDKSGLPSDRFSAERTGGSVSTLTIQRTQQEDSAVYLCASISTYRTSSYNEQFFGPGTRLTVL.

The chain couples TRBV28 to TRBJ2-1, with TRBD1 matching over 8 bases. This CDR3 has 16 residues. Germline assignment: CDR1 MDHEN and CDR2 SYDVKM. Losses at the gene ends were 6 bases for V and 1 base for J; bases not matched to a gene: 8. The CDR3 sequence: CASSPGQGLSYNEQFF. The CDR3 region has the DNA TGTGCCAGCAGCCCCGGACAGGGTCTATCCTACAATGAGCAGTTCTTC.

The chain joins TRBV19 to TRBJ2-1; D is perhaps TRBD2 (6 bases). This CDR3 has 16 residues. Germline values: CDR1 LNHDA, CDR2 SQIVND (reference sequence). The V gene lost 3 bases and the J gene lost 7 bases, with 19 bases spanning the gap. The DNA for the CDR3 is TGTGCCAGTAGTATCCCCAGCGGGTGGCGGGGTAATGAGCAGTTCTTC. The encoded protein is CASSIPSGWRGNEQFF.

The chain employs TRBV5-4 and TRBJ2-7; 13 bases are shared with TRBD2. The CDR3 has 15 residues. Germline V gene lookup returns CDR1 SGHNT and CDR2 YYREEE (reference sequence). Trimming removed 4 bases from V and 5 bases from J; junction bases left unmatched: 6. CDR3 in DNA: TGTGCCAGCAGCCTCCGGACTAGCGGGAGCGACGAGCAGTACTTC. This gives the protein CASSLRTSGSDEQYF.

The chain employs TRBV7-9 and TRBJ2-5, with 7 bases fitting TRBD1. This CDR3 is built from 18 residues. V was pared by 4 bases and J by 1 base, with 15 bases of the junction left unmatched. CDR1 is SEHNR and CDR2 is FQNEAQ in the germline V gene (reference sequence). The CDR3 nucleotides read TGTGCCAGCAGCTCCTCGGGACAGAAATATAGTCTCCAAGAGACCCAGTACTTC. Its protein product is CASSSSGQKYSLQETQYF.

In DNA form, the CDR3 reads TGTGCCAGTGCTGAACCGGGACAGGGTTACACTGAAGCTTTCTTT. Translated: CASAEPGQGYTEAFF. V is TRBV28 and J is TRBJ1-1, with TRBD1 identical over 9 bases. CDR1 and CDR2 (germline): MDHEN, SYDVKM. Trimming took 9 bases from V and 3 from J; bases not matched to a gene: 11. The CDR3 runs 15 residues.

The gene calls are TRBV15 and TRBJ1-1; the D is unclear. In germline, CDR1 is LNHNV, CDR2 YYDKDF (reference sequence). The ends were cut back, 5 bases at V and 6 bases at J, with 13 bases in the middle. CDR3 length: 13 amino acids. DNA for the CDR3: TGTGCCACCAGCGCGATGGAGGGCTCTGAAGCTTTCTTT. Its translation is CATSAMEGSEAFF.

This clone came up a few times. The J gene is TRBJ2-7, the V gene TRBV3-1 (or the pseudogene TRBV3-2); 10 bases agree with TRBD2. The CDR3 has 15 residues. Germline assignment: CDR1 LGHDT and CDR2 YNNKEL (reference sequence). Trimming cost V 4 bases and J 0 bases; bases outside gene matches: 3. CDR3 sequence: CASSLLAGDSYEQYF. In DNA form, the CDR3 reads TGTGCCAGCAGCCTCCTAGCGGGAGACTCCTACGAGCAGTACTTC.

The rearrangement uses TRBV27 and TRBJ2-5, with D possibly being TRBD2 (5 bases). CDR1 and CDR2 (germline): MNHEY, SMNVEV (reference sequence). Trimming left V 3 bases short and J 4 bases short, with 9 bases between. This CDR3 contains 13 residues. The CDR3: CASSFGGRETQYF. The CDR3 DNA reads as TGTGCCAGCAGTTTCGGTGGGAGAGAGACCCAGTACTTC.

Details on this clone: The limits of the CDR3 on the DNA are not certain, so only TCRdb's listed CDR3 is given. The CDR3 reads CASSFGEGQPQHF. V gene TRBV28 combines with J gene TRBJ1-5. Germline V gene lookup returns CDR1 MDHEN and CDR2 SYDVKM. Counting both end residues, the CDR3 totals 13 amino acids.

The chain combines TRBV4-3 with TRBJ1-4, with TRBD1 as a possible D gene (5 bases). V lost 4 bases and J lost 5, with 17 bases in between. The CDR3 has 16 residues. In germline, CDR1 is LGHNA, CDR2 YSLEER. DNA for the CDR3: TGCGCCAGCAGCCCTAGGACGGCAGGGAACAATGAAAAACTGTTTTTT. Translating it yields CASSPRTAGNNEKLFF.